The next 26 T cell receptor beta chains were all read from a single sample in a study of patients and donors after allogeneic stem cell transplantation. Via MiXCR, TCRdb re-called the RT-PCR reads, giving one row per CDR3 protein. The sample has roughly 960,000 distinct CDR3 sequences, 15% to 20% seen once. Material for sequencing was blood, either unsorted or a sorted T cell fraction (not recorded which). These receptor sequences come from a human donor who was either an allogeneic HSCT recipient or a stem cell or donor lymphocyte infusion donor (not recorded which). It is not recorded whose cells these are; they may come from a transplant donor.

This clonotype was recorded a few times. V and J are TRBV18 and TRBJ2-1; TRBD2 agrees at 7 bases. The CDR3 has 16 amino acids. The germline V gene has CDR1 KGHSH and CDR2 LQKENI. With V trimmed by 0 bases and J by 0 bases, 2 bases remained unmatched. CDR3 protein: CASSPPASGSYNEQFF. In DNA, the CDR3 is TGTGCCAGCTCACCACCCGCTAGCGGCTCCTACAATGAGCAGTTCTTC.

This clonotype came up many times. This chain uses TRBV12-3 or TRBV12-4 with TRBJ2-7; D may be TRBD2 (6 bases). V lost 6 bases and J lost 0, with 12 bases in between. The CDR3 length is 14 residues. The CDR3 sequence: CASRRDSSSYEQYF. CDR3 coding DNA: TGTGCCAGCAGGAGGGACTCATCCTCCTACGAGCAGTACTTC.

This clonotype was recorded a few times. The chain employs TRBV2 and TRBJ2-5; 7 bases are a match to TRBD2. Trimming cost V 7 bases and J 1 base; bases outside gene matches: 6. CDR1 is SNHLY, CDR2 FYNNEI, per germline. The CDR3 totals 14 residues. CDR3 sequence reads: CASIGAGLQETQYF. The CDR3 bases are TGTGCCAGCATAGGAGCGGGGCTCCAAGAGACCCAGTACTTC.

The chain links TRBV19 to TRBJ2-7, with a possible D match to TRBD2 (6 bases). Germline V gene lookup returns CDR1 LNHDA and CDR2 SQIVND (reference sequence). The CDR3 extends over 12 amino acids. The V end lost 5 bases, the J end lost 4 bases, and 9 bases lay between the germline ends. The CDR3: CASSPGEYEQYF. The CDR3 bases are TGTGCCAGTAGTCCGGGGGAGTACGAGCAGTACTTC.

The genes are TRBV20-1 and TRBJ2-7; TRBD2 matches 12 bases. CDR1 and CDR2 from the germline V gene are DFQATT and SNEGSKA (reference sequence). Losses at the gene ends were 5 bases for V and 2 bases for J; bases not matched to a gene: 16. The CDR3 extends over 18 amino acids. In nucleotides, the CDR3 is TGCAGTGCTGTTGATGAGACTAGCGGGGGTCCTCCCACCTACGAGCAGTACTTC. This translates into CSAVDETSGGPPTYEQYF.

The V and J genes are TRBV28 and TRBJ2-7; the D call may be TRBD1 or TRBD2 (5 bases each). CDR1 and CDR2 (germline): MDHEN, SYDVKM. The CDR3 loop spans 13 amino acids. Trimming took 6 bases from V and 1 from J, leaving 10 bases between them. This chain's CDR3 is CASRGVVSYEQYF. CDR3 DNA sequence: TGTGCCAGCAGGGGGGTCGTATCCTACGAGCAGTACTTC. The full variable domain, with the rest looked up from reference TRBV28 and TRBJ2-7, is DVKVTQSSRYLVKRTGEKVFLECVQDMDHENMFWYRQDPGLGLRLIYFSYDVKMKEKGDIPEGYSVSREKKERFSLILESASTNQTSMYLCASRGVVSYEQYFGPGTRLTVT.

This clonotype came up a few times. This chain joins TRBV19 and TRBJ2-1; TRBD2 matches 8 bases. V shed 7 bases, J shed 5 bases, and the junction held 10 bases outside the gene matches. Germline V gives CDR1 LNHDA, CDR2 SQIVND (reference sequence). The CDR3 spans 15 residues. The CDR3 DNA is TGTGCCAGTACCCCGCGTAGCGGGATGAACAATGAGCAGTTCTTC. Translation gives CASTPRSGMNNEQFF.

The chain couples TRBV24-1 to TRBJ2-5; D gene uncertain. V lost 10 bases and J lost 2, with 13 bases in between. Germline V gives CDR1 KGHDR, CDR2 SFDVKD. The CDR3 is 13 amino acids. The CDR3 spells CATGTVLQETQYF. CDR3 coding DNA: TGTGCCACGGGCACAGTTTTACAAGAGACCCAGTACTTC.

CDR3 residues: CASTFDVSDTQYF. The DNA of the CDR3 is TGTGCCAGCACTTTTGACGTCTCAGATACGCAGTATTTT. This chain links TRBV7-3 with TRBJ2-3; D is unclear. This CDR3 region has 13 residues. Germline CDR1 reads SGHTA; CDR2 reads FQGTGA. The ends were cut back, 7 bases at V and 4 bases at J, with 12 bases in the middle.

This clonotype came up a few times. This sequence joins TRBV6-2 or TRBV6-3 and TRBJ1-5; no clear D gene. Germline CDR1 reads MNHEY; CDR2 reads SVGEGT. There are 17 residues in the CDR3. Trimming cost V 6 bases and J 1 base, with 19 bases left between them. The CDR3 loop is CASSTGLAWVSNQPQHF. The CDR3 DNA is TGTGCCAGCAGCACCGGGCTGGCCTGGGTAAGCAATCAGCCCCAGCATTTT.

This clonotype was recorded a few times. CDR3 protein: CASRSMTVSNQPQHF. Written as DNA, the CDR3 is TGTGCCAGCAGATCAATGACGGTTAGCAATCAGCCCCAGCATTTT. V and J are TRBV2 and TRBJ1-5, with D unresolved. This CDR3 is 15 amino acids long. The germline gives CDR1 SNHLY, CDR2 FYNNEI. Trimming pared 6 bases from V and 0 bases from J, leaving 12 bases between.

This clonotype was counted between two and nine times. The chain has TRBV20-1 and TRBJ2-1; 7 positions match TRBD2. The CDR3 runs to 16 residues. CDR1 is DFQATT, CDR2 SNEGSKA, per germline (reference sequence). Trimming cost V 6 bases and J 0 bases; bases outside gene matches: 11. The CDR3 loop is CSANGAGVSSYNEQFF. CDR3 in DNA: TGCAGTGCGAATGGGGCGGGAGTAAGCTCCTACAATGAGCAGTTCTTC.

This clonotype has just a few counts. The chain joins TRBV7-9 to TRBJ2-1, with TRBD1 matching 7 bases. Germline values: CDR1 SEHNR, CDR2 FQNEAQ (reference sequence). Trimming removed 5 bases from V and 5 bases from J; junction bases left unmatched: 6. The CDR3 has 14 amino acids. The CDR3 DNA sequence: TGTGCCAGCAGCCAGACAGGGACCCACAATGAGCAGTTCTTC. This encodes CASSQTGTHNEQFF.

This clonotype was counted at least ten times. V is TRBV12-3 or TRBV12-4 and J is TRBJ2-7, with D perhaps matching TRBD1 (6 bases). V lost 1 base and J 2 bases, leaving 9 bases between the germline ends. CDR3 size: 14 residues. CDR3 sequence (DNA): TGTGCCAGCAGTTTAGAACAGGGCCCCTACGAGCAGTACTTC. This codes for CASSLEQGPYEQYF.

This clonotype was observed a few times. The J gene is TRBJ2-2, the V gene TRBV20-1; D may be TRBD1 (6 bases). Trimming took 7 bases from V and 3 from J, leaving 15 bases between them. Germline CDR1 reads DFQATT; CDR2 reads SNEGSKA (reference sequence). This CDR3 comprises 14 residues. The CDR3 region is CSVKGHTDTGELFF. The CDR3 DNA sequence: TGCAGTGTAAAGGGACACACTGACACCGGGGAGCTGTTTTTT.

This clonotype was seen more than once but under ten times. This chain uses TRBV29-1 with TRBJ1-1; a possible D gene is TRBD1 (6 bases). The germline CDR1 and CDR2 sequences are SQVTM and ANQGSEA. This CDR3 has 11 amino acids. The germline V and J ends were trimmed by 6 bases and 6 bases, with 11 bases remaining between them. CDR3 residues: CSVLSGAEAFF. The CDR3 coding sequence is TGCAGCGTCCTTTCAGGGGCTGAAGCTTTCTTT.

CDR3 loop: CASSNSQRNTEAFF. The CDR3 nucleotides read TGCGCCAGCAGCAATTCACAGCGGAACACTGAAGCTTTCTTT. The V call is TRBV5-1, the J call TRBJ1-1; D unclear. Looked up from germline, CDR1 is SGHRS and CDR2 is YFSETQ. The CDR3 contains 14 residues. Deletions cut 4 bases from V and 1 base from J, with 11 bases between.

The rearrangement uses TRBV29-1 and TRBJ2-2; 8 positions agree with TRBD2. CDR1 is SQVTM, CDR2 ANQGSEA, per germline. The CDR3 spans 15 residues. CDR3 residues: CSGGLAGSNTGELFF. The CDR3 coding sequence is TGCAGTGGGGGGCTAGCGGGTTCGAACACCGGGGAGCTGTTTTTT.

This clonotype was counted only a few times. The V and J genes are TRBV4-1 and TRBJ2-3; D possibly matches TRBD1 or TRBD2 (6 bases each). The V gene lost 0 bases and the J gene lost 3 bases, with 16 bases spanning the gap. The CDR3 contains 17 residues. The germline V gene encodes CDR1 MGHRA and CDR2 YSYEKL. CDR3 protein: CASSQEWGARYTDTQYF. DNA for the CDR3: TGCGCCAGCAGCCAAGAATGGGGGGCCAGGTATACAGATACGCAGTATTTT.

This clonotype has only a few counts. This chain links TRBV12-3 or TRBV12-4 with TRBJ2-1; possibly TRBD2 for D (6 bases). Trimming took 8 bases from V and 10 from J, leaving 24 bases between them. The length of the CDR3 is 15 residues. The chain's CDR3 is CASGRSGPPPSEQFF. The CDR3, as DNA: TGTGCCAGCGGGCGTAGCGGACCCCCCCCAAGCGAGCAGTTCTTC.

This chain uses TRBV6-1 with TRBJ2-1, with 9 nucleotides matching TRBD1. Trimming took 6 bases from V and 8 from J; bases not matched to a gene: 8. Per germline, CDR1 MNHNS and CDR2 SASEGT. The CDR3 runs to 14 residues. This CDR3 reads CASSRDRVFDEQFF. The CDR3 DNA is TGTGCCAGCAGCCGGGACAGGGTCTTCGATGAGCAGTTCTTC.

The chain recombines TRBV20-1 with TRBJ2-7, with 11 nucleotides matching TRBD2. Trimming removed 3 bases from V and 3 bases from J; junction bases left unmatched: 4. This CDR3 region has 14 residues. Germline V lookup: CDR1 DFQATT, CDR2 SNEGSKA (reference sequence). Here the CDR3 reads CSARVTSGNYEQYF. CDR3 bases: TGCAGTGCTAGGGTGACTAGCGGGAACTACGAGCAGTACTTC.

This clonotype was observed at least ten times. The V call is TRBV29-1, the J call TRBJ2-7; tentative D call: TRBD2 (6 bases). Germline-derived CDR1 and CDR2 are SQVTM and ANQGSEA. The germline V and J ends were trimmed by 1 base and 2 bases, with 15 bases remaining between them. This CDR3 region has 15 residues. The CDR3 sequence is CSVEATGEGAYEQYF. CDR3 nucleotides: TGCAGCGTTGAAGCCACGGGAGAGGGCGCCTACGAGCAGTACTTC.

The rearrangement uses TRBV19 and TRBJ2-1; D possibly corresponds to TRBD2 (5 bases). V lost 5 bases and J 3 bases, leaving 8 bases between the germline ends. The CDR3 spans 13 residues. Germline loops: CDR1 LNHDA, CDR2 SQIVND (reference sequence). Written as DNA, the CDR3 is TGTGCCAGTAGTGTTAGCGTCTACAATGAGCAGTTCTTC. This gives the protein CASSVSVYNEQFF.

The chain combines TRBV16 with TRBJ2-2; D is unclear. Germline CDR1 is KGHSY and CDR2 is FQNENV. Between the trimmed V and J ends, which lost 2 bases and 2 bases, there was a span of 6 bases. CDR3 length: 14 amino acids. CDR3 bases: TGTGCCAGCAGCCAAGTTGACAACACCGGGGAGCTGTTTTTT. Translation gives CASSQVDNTGELFF.

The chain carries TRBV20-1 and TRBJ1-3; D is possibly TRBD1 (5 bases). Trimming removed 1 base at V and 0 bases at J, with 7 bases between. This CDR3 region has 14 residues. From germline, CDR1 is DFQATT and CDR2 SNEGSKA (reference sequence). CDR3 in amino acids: CSARGGNSGNTIYF. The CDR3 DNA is TGCAGTGCTAGAGGGGGGAACTCTGGAAACACCATATATTTT.